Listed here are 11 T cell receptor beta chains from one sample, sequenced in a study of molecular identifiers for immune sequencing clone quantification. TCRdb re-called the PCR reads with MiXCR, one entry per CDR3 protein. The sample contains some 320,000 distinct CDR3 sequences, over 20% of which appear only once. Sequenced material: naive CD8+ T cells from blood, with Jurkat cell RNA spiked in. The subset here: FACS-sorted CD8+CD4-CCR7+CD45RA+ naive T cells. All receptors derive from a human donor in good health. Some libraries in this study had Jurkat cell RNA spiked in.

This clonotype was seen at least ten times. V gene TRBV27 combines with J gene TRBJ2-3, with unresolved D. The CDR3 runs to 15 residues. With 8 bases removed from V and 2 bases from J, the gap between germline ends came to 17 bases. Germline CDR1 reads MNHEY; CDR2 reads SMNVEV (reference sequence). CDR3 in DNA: TGTGCCAGCCACCCGTATGGGGTCGTCACAGATACGCAGTATTTT. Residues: CASHPYGVVTDTQYF.

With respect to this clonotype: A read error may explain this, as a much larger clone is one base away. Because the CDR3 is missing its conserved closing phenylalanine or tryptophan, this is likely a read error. In DNA, the CDR3 is TGTGCCAGCAGCTTCTTGGGACAGGGGGGCGTGAACACTGAAGCTTTCTTA. Encoded protein: CASSFLGQGGVNTEAFL. The rearrangement links TRBV5-6 to TRBJ1-1; 11 bases match TRBD1. V shed 2 bases and J 0 bases; nucleotides not matched to a gene: 6. Germline values: CDR1 SGHDT, CDR2 YYEEEE. This CDR3 region has 17 residues.

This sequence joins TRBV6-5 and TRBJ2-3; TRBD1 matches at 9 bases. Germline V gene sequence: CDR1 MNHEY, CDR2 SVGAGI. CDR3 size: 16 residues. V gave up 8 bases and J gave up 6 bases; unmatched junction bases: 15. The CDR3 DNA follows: TGTGCCAGCGGGTCTGGTCCGGGACAGGGAACTGATACGCAGTATTTT. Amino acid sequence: CASGSGPGQGTDTQYF.

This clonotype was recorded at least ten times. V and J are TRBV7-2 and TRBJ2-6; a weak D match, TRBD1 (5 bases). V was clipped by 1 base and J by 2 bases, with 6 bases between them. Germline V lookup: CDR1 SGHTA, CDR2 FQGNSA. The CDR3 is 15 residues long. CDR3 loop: CASSLVGAGANVLTF. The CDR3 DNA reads TGTGCCAGCAGCTTAGTAGGGGCTGGGGCCAACGTCCTGACTTTC.

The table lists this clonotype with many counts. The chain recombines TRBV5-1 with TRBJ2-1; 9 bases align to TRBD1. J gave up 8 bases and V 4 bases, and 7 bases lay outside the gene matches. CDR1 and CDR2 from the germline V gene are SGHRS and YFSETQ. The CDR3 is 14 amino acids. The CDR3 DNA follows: TGCGCCAGCAGCATACCTACAGGGGGCGATGAGCAGTTCTTC. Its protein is CASSIPTGGDEQFF.

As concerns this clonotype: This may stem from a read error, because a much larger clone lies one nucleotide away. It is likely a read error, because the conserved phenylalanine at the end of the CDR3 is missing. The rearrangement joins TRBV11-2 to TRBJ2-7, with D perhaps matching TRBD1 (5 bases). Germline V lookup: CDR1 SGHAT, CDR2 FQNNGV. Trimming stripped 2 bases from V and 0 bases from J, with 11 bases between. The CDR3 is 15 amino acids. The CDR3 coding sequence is TGTGCCAGCAGCTTAAATGTCAGGGCCTCCTACGAGCAGTACATC. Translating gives CASSLNVRASYEQYI.

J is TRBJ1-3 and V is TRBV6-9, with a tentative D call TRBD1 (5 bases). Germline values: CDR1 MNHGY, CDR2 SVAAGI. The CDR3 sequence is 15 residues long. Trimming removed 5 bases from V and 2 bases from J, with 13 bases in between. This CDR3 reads CASSQTGPPGNTIYF. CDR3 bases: TGTGCCAGCAGTCAAACAGGCCCCCCTGGAAACACCATATATTTT.

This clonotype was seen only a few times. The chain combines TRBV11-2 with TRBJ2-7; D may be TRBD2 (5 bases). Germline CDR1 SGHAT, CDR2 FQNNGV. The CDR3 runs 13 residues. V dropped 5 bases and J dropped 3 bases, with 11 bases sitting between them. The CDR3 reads CASSPGIGYEQYF. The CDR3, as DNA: TGTGCCAGCAGCCCGGGGATTGGCTACGAGCAGTACTTC. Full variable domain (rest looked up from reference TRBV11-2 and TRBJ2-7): EAGVAQSPRYKIIEKRQSVAFWCNPISGHATLYWYQQILGQGPKLLIQFQNNGVVDDSQLPKDRFSAERLKGVDSTLKIQPAKLEDSAVYLCASSPGIGYEQYFGPGTRLTVT.

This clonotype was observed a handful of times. The CDR3 DNA follows: TGTGCCAGCAGTGTACGACTAGCGGGCGTACGAGCAGATACGCAGTATTTT. It specifies CASSVRLAGVRADTQYF. The V and J genes are TRBV28 and TRBJ2-3; TRBD2 matches 10 bases. Trimming removed 5 bases from V and 4 bases from J; junction bases left unmatched: 12. The V gene's germline CDR1 is MDHEN and CDR2 SYDVKM. There are 17 residues in the CDR3.

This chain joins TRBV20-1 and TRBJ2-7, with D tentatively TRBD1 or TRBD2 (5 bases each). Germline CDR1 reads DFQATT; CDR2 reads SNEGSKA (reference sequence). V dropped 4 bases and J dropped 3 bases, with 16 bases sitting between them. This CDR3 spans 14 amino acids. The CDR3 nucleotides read TGCAGTGCTATGGGACCACTGAGGGACTACGAGCAGTACTTC. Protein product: CSAMGPLRDYEQYF.

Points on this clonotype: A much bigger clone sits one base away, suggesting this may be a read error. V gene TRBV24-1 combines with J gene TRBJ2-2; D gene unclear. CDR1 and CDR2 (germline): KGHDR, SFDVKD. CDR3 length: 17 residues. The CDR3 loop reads CAISPPSHDTNTGELFF. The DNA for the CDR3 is TGTGCCATCAGTCCACCGTCACACGATACGAACACCGGGGAGCTGTTTTTT.